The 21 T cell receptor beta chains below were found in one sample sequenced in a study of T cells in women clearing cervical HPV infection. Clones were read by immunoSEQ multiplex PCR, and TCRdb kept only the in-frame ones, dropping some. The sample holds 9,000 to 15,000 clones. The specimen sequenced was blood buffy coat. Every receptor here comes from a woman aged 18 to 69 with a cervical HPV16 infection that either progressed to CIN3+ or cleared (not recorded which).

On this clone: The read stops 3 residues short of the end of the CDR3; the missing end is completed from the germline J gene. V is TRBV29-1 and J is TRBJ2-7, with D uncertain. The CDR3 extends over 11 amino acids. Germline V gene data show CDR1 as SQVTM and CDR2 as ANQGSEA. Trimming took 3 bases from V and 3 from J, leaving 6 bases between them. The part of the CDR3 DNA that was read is TGCAGCGTTGATCGAGGCTACGAG. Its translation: CSVDRGYE. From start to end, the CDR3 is CSVDRGYEQYF.

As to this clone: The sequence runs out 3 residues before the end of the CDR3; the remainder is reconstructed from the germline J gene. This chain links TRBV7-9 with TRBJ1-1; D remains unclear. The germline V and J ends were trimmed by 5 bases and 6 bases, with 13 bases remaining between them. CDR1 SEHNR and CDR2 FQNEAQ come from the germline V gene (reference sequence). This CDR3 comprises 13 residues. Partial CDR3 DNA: TGTGCCAGCAGCCCCCAAACCGCGGCTGAA. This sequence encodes CASSPQTAAE. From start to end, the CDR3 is CASSPQTAAEAFF.

Here the CDR3 reads CSATIPIAFGETQYF. Incomplete CDR3 DNA: TGCAGTGCTACCATACCAATAGCGTTCGGGGAGACC. The chain has TRBV20-1 and TRBJ2-5; D perhaps matches TRBD2 (5 bases). Coverage ceases 3 residues before the CDR3 finishes, and the germline J gene fills in the end. The CDR3 loop spans 15 amino acids. V shed 4 bases and J shed 5 bases, with 20 bases lying between them. Per germline, CDR1 DFQATT and CDR2 SNEGSKA (reference sequence).

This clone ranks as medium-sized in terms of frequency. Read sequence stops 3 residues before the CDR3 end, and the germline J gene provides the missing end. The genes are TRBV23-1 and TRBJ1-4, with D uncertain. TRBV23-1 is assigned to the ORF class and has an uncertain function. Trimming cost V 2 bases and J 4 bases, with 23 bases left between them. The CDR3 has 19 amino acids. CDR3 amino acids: CASSQLPRGPPIFNEKLFF. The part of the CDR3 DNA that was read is TGCGCCAGCAGTCAACTCCCCCGCGGGCCACCGATCTTTAATGAAAAA.

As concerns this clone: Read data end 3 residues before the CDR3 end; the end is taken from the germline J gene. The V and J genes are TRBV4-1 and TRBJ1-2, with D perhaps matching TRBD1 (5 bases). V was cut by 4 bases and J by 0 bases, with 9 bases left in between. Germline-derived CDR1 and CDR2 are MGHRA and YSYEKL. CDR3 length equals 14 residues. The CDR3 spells CASSPDRANYGYTF. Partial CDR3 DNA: TGCGCCAGCAGCCCCGACAGAGCTAACTATGGC.

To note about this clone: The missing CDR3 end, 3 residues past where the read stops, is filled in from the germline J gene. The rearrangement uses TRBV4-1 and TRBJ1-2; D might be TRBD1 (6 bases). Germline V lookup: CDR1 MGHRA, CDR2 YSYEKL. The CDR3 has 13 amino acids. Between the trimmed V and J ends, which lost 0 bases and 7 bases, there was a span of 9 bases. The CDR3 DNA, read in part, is TGCGCCAGCAGCCAAGAAGTAGGGGGTGGC. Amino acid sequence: CASSQEVGGG. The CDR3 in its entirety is CASSQEVGGGYTF.

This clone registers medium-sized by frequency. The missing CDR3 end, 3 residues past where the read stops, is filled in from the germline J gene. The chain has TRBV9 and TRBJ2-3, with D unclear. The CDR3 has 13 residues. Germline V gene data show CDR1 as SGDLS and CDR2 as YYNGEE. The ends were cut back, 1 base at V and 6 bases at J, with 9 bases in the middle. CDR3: CASSVLIQDTQYF. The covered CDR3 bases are TGTGCCAGCAGCGTATTGATACAGGATACG.

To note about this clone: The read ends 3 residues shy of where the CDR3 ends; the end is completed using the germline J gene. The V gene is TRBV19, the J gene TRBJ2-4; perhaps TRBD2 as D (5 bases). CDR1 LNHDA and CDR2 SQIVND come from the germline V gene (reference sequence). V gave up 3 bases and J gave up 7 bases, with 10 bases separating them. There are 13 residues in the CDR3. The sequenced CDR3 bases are TGTGCCAGTAGTATTCAACAGCGGAACATT. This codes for CASSIQQRNI. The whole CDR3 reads CASSIQQRNIQYF.

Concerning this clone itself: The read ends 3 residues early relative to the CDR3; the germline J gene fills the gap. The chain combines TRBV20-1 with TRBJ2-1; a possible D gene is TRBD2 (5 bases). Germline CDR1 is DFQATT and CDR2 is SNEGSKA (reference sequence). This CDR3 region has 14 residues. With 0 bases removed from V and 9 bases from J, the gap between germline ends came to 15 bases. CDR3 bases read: TGCAGTGCTAGAGATAGGGCCGACCGGGGTGAG. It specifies CSARDRADRGE. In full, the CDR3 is CSARDRADRGEQFF.

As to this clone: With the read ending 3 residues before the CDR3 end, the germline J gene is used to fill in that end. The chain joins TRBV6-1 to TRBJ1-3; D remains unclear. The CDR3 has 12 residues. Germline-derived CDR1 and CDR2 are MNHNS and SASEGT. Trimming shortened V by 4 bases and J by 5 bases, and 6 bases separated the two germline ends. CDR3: CASSGSRNTIYF. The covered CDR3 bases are TGTGCCAGCAGTGGAAGCCGAAACACC.

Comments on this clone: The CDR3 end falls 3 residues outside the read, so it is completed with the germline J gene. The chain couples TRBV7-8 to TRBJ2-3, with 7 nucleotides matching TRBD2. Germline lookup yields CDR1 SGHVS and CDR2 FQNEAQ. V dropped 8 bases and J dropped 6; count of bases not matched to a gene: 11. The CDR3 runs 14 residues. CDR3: CASHGGVLVDTQYF. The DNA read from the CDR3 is TGTGCCAGCCATGGGGGGGTTCTTGTTGATACG.

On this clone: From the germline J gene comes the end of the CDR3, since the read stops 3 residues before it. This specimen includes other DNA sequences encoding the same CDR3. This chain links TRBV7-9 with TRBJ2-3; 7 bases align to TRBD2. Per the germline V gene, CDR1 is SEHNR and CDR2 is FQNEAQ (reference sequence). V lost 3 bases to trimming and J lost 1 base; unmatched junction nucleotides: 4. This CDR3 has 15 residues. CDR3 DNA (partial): TGTGCCAGCAGCTTCTCGGCGGGGGGCACAGATACG. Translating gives CASSFSAGGTDT. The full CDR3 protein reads CASSFSAGGTDTQYF.

The covered CDR3 bases are TGTGCCAGCAGTCTCGGTAGGGGGCCGGGGCCC. This codes for CASSLGRGPGP. The whole CDR3 sequence is CASSLGRGPGPQHF. The V gene is TRBV28, the J gene TRBJ1-5; 7 nucleotides match TRBD1. The read finishes 3 residues shy of the CDR3 end, and the germline J gene is used to complete it. Germline V gives CDR1 MDHEN, CDR2 SYDVKM. Trimming took 5 bases from V and 9 from J; bases not matched to a gene: 10. The CDR3 contains 14 residues.

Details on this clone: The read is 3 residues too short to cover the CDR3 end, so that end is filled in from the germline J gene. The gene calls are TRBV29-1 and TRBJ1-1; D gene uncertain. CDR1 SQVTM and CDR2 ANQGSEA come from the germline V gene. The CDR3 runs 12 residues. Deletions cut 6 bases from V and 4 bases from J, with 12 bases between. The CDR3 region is CSVGRGTTEAFF. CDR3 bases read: TGCAGCGTCGGTCGGGGAACCACTGAA.

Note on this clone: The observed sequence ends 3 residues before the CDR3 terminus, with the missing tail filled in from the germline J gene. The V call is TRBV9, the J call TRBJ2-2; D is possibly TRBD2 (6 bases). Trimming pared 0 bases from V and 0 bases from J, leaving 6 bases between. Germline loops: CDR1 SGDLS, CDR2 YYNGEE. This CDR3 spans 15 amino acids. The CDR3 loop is CASSVGGANTGELFF. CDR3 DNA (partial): TGTGCCAGCAGCGTAGGCGGGGCGAACACCGGGGAG. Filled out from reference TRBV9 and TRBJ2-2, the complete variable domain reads DSGVTQTPKHLITATGQRVTLRCSPRSGDLSVYWYQQSLDQGLQFLIQYYNGEERAKGNILERFSAQQFPDLHSELNLSSLELGDSALYFCASSVGGANTGELFFGEGSRLTVL.

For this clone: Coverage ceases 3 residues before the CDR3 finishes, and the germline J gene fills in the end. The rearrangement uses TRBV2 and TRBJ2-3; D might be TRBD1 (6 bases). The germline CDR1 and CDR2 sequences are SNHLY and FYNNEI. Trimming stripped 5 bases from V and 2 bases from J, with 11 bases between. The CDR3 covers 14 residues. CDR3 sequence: CASSTGTHTDTQYF. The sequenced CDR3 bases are TGTGCCAGCAGTACAGGGACCCACACAGATACG.

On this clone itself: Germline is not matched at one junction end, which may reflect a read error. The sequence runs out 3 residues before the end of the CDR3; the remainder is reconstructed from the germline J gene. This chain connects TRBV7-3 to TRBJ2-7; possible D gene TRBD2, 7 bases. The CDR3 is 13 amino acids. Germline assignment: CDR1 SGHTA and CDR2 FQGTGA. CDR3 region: CSRRRGGAYEQYF. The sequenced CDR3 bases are TGTTCCAGGAGGAGGGGGGGGGCCTACGAG.

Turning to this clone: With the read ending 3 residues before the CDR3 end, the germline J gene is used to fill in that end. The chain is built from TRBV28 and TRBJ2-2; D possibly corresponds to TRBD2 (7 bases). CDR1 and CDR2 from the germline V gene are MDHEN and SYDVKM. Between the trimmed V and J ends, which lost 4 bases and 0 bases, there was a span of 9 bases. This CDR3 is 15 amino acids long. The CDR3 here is CASSSGGPNTGELFF. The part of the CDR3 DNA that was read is TGTGCCAGCAGTTCGGGGGGCCCGAACACCGGGGAG. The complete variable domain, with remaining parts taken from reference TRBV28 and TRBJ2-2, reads DVKVTQSSRYLVKRTGEKVFLECVQDMDHENMFWYRQDPGLGLRLIYFSYDVKMKEKGDIPEGYSVSREKKERFSLILESASTNQTSMYLCASSSGGPNTGELFFGEGSRLTVL.

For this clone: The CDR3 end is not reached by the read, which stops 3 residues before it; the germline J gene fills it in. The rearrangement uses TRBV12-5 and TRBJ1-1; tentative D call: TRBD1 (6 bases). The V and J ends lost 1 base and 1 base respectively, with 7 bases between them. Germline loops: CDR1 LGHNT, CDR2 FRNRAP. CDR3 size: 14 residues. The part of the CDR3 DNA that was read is TGTGCTAGTGGTTTGGCCAGGGGGAACACTGAA. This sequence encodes CASGLARGNTE. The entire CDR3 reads CASGLARGNTEAFF.

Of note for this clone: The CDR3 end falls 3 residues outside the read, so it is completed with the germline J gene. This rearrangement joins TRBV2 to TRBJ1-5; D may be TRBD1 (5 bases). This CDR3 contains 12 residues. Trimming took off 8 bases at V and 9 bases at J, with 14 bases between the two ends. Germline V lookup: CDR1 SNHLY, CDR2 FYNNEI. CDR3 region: CASGAILGPQHF. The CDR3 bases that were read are TGTGCCAGCGGGGCCATTCTCGGGCCC.

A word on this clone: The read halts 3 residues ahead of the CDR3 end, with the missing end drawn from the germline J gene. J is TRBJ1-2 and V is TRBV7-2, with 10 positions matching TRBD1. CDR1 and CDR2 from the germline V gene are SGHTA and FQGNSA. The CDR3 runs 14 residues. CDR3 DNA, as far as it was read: TGTGCCAGCAGCTTCCAGGGACAGGGGAAGGGC. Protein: CASSFQGQGKG. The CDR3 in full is CASSFQGQGKGYTF. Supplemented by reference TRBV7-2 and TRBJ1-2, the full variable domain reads GAGVSQSPSNKVTEKGKDVELRCDPISGHTALYWYRQSLGQGLEFLIYFQGNSAPDKSGLPSDRFSAERTGGSVSTLTIQRTQQEDSAVYLCASSFQGQGKGYTFGSGTRLTVV.